This T cell receptor (beta chain) was obtained from a study of T cell repertoires in aging, cancer and after chemotherapy. Peripheral blood genomic DNA, not sorted cells or RNA, was the template. By frequency in the sample, this clonotype is medium-sized. A mixed TRB-A/B primer pool amplified rearranged TRB by multiplex touch-down PCR. TCRdb reprocessed the multiplex PCR reads with MiXCR, giving one entry per CDR3 protein. Here the sample spans 5,000 or so distinct CDR3 sequences, 20% to 25% being singletons. The TCR comes from a human donor in good health. The donor label of this sample is uncertain. The sample was blood.

The CDR3 bases are TGTGCCAGCAGTCTTGGTCCGGGACAGGCTAATTCACCCCTCCACTTT. Protein product: CASSLGPGQANSPLHF. V and J are TRBV6-5 and TRBJ1-6, with 8 bases that match TRBD1. The CDR3 extends over 16 amino acids. V shed 5 bases, J shed 6 bases, and the junction held 9 bases outside the gene matches. The germline V gene encodes CDR1 MNHEY and CDR2 SVGAGI.